This record covers a single T cell receptor (beta chain). Only in-frame clones appear in the TCRdb table, and some are missing; sequencing was by immunoSEQ multiplex PCR. The sample consists of 120,000 to 150,000 clones, approximately 92% of them appearing once. The data derive from a study of control samples from healthy donors and cancer patients. Germline assignment: CDR1 SNHLY and CDR2 FYNNEI. V was clipped by 8 bases and J by 5 bases, with 18 bases between them. The CDR3 is 14 residues long. The source material was blood. This clonotype was obtained from a young man in good health. The rearrangement links TRBV2 to TRBJ2-5, with D perhaps TRBD2 (6 bases). CDR3 sequence reads: CASRGGLSGETQYF. As DNA, the CDR3 is TGTGCCAGCCGAGGAGGGTTATCTGGGGAGACCCAGTACTTC.